The TCR beta chain described here comes from a study of cytomegalovirus exposure and HLA in healthy donors. 60 Vbeta and 13 Jbeta primers were used in PCR. Profiling relied on immunoSEQ multiplex PCR, and the TCRdb table lists in-frame clones only, not all of them. This table holds under 200,000 clones, under 80% found once. Study outcomes and limitations: Analysis performed later showed TCR beta chains linked to HLA being more clonally expanded than equally common others. Fewer N-insertions (relative to the roughly 720-donor mean) were reportedly seen in an Asian-associated ancestry cluster in a later analysis. Later analysis identified several of the most significant clusters that appeared linked to common viral pathogens. Some V segments could not be told apart, so they were left out, TRBV6-2 and TRBV6-3 among them.

Of note for this clone: Its specificity is unknown.

Per the germline V gene, CDR1 is GTSNPN and CDR2 is SVGIG (reference sequence). The trim removed 1 base at V and 0 bases at J, leaving 5 bases unmatched. The CDR3 extends over 16 amino acids. Material for sequencing was PBMCs. The receptor was isolated from a female donor in good health and CMV-seronegative. The chain carries TRBV30 and TRBJ1-5; 8 bases agree with TRBD1. CDR3 sequence (DNA): TGTGCCTGGAGTGCTGACAGGGGAAGTAGCAATCAGCCCCAGCATTTT. Translation: CAWSADRGSSNQPQHF. The entire variable domain, with the rest obtained from reference TRBV30 and TRBJ1-5, is as follows: SQTIHQWPATLVQPVGSPLSLECTVEGTSNPNLYWYRQAAGRGLQLLFYSVGIGQISSEVPQNLSASRPQDRQFILSSKKLLLSDSGFYLCAWSADRGSSNQPQHFGDGTRLSIL.